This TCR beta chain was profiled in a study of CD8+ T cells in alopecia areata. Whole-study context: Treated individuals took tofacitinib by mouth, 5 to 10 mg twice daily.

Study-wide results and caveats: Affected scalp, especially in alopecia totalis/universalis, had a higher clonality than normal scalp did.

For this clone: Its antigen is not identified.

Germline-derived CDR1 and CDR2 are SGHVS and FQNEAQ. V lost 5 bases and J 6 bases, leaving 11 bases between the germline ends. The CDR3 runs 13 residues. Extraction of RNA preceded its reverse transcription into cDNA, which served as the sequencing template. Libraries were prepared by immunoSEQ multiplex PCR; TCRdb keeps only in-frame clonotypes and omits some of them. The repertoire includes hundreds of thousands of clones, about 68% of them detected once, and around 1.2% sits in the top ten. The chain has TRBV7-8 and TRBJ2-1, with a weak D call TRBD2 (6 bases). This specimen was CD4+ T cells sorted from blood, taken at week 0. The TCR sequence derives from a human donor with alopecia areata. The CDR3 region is CASSHFSGNEQFF. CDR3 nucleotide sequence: TGTGCCAGCAGCCACTTTAGCGGCAATGAGCAGTTCTTC.